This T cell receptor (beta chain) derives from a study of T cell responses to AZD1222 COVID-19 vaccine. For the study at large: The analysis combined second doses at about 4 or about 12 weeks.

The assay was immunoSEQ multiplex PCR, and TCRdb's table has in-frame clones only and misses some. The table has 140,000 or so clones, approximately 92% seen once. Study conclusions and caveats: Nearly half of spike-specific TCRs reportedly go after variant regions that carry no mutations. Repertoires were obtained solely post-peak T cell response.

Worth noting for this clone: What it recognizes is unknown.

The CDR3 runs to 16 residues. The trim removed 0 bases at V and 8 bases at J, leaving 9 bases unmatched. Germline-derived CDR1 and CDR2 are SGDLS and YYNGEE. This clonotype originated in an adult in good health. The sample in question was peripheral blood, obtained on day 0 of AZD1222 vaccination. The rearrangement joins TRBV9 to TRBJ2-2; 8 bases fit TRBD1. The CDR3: CASSVGTGHSWGELFF. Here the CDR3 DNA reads TGTGCCAGCAGCGTAGGGACAGGGCACTCATGGGGGGAGCTGTTTTTT.